The rows below give T cell receptor beta chains drawn from one sample of a study of Graves' ophthalmopathy and Graves' hyperthyroidism. TCRdb re-analysed the multiplex PCR reads in MiXCR, keeping a single row per CDR3 protein. There are 350,000 to 400,000 distinct CDR3 sequences in the sample; roughly 14% occur only once, and roughly 7% lies in the top ten. The sequenced sample consisted of peripheral blood. The receptor source for this set is a woman aged 18-35 years with stable Graves' hyperthyroidism. Each CDR3 is given with its conserved first and last residue. Fields, in order: J gene, clone size, D gene, V gene, CDR3 DNA, CDR3 protein. The D gene is left open where the match is weak. The size of a clone is reported for some rows only, either as once, few or many, or as a class for expanded clones.

j_call: TRBJ1-1
clone_size: .
d_call: .
v_call: TRBV7-2
cdr3_nt: TGTGCCAGCAGCGACGGATTCATGAACACTGAAGCTTTCTTT
cdr3_aa: CASSDGFMNTEAFF

j_call: TRBJ1-5
clone_size: few
d_call: .
v_call: TRBV5-1
cdr3_nt: TGCGCCAGCAGCTTGGACGACAGTAATCAGCCCCAGCATTTT
cdr3_aa: CASSLDDSNQPQHF

j_call: TRBJ1-5
clone_size: .
d_call: .
v_call: TRBV10-3
cdr3_nt: TGTGCCATCAGTGAGTCGGGGGGCAGTCAGCCCCAGCATTTT
cdr3_aa: CAISESGGSQPQHF

j_call: TRBJ2-7
clone_size: many
d_call: .
v_call: TRBV2
cdr3_nt: TGTGCCAGCAGTGAAACGGCAGGCTACCCTTCCTACGAGCAGTACTTC
cdr3_aa: CASSETAGYPSYEQYF

j_call: TRBJ1-5
clone_size: .
d_call: .
v_call: TRBV12-3/TRBV12-4
cdr3_nt: TGTGCCAGCAGCCCTAACCCAGGGGTGCCCCGAAATCAGCCCCAGCATTTT
cdr3_aa: CASSPNPGVPRNQPQHF

j_call: TRBJ2-1
clone_size: .
d_call: TRBD1
v_call: TRBV12-5
cdr3_nt: TGTGCTAGTGGTTTGGTAGAATTGGTGGACAGGGGGGGATACAATGAGCAGTTCTTC
cdr3_aa: CASGLVELVDRGGYNEQFF

j_call: TRBJ1-5
clone_size: many
d_call: TRBD1
v_call: TRBV12-3/TRBV12-4
cdr3_nt: TGTGCCAGCGCAAGCGACAGGGGGCCGAATCAGCCCCAGCATTTT
cdr3_aa: CASASDRGPNQPQHF

j_call: TRBJ2-4
clone_size: many
d_call: .
v_call: TRBV12-3/TRBV12-4
cdr3_nt: TGTGCCAGCAGTTTCGGGAGCCAAAACATTCAGTACTTC
cdr3_aa: CASSFGSQNIQYF

j_call: TRBJ2-2
clone_size: few
d_call: .
v_call: TRBV11-2
cdr3_nt: TGTGCCAGCAGCTTTCGTCAGATTGGAAACACCGGGGAGCTGTTTTTT
cdr3_aa: CASSFRQIGNTGELFF

j_call: TRBJ1-2
clone_size: many
d_call: .
v_call: TRBV7-9
cdr3_nt: TGTGCCAGCAGCCCTAGCCCGGTTAGCAACTATGGCTACACCTTC
cdr3_aa: CASSPSPVSNYGYTF

j_call: TRBJ1-5
clone_size: .
d_call: .
v_call: TRBV7-2
cdr3_nt: TGTGCCAGCAGCTCGGACGGTTGGAATCAGCCCCAGCATTTT
cdr3_aa: CASSSDGWNQPQHF

j_call: TRBJ2-5
clone_size: .
d_call: .
v_call: TRBV28
cdr3_nt: TGTGCCAGCAGTTACGGTCAGAGTGGAGAGACCCAGTACTTC
cdr3_aa: CASSYGQSGETQYF

j_call: TRBJ2-5
clone_size: once
d_call: .
v_call: TRBV20-1
cdr3_nt: TGCAGTGCTAGAGGGGGGGCTAAGGAGACCCAGTACTTC
cdr3_aa: CSARGGAKETQYF

j_call: TRBJ2-7
clone_size: few
d_call: TRBD2
v_call: TRBV7-2
cdr3_nt: TGTGCCAGCAACGACGGGGGGTCCTCCTACGAGCAGTACTTC
cdr3_aa: CASNDGGSSYEQYF

j_call: TRBJ2-5
clone_size: many
d_call: .
v_call: TRBV5-7
cdr3_nt: TGTGCCAGCAGCTTGGCCGGGACAATCCAAGAGACCCAGTACTTC
cdr3_aa: CASSLAGTIQETQYF

j_call: TRBJ2-7
clone_size: many
d_call: TRBD1
v_call: TRBV5-1
cdr3_nt: TGCGCCAGCAGCTTGAGCCTACAGGGGGGCGAGCAGTACTTC
cdr3_aa: CASSLSLQGGEQYF

j_call: TRBJ1-5
clone_size: many
d_call: .
v_call: TRBV20-1
cdr3_nt: TGCAGTGCTAGAGACGGGGTCAGGCCCCAGCATTTT
cdr3_aa: CSARDGVRPQHF

j_call: TRBJ2-7
clone_size: many
d_call: TRBD2
v_call: TRBV6-5
cdr3_nt: TGTGCCAGCAGTTACTCGCGGGGGTACGAGCAGTACTTC
cdr3_aa: CASSYSRGYEQYF

j_call: TRBJ1-3
clone_size: many
d_call: TRBD1
v_call: TRBV12-5
cdr3_nt: TGTGCTAGTGGTCAGAGACAGGGAAGGGCTGGAAACACCATATATTTT
cdr3_aa: CASGQRQGRAGNTIYF

j_call: TRBJ1-6
clone_size: few
d_call: TRBD1
v_call: TRBV7-2
cdr3_nt: TGTGCCAGCAGTCAAGGGGGCGCATATAATTCACCCCTCCACTTT
cdr3_aa: CASSQGGAYNSPLHF

j_call: TRBJ1-1
clone_size: .
d_call: TRBD1
v_call: TRBV27
cdr3_nt: TGTGCCAGCAGCTCCTACAGGGGGGCTGAAGCTTTCTTT
cdr3_aa: CASSSYRGAEAFF

j_call: TRBJ1-1
clone_size: many
d_call: .
v_call: TRBV20-1
cdr3_nt: TGCAGTGCAAGAAAGGTGTTCACTGAAGCTTTCTTT
cdr3_aa: CSARKVFTEAFF

j_call: TRBJ1-2
clone_size: .
d_call: .
v_call: TRBV28
cdr3_nt: TGTGCCAGCAGTTTACCCGCTATCTATGGCTACACCTTC
cdr3_aa: CASSLPAIYGYTF

j_call: TRBJ1-2
clone_size: many
d_call: .
v_call: TRBV12-3/TRBV12-4
cdr3_nt: TGTGCCAGCAGCCTTTCTTGGGGTGGCTACACCTTC
cdr3_aa: CASSLSWGGYTF

j_call: TRBJ2-7
clone_size: .
d_call: .
v_call: TRBV6-5
cdr3_nt: TGTGCCAGCAGTTACGTTAGACACGAGCAGTACTTC
cdr3_aa: CASSYVRHEQYF

j_call: TRBJ1-5
clone_size: many
d_call: .
v_call: TRBV7-6
cdr3_nt: TGTGCCAGCAGCCCGGGTCCCGGCAAGAGGAGGCCCCAGCATTTT
cdr3_aa: CASSPGPGKRRPQHF

j_call: TRBJ1-1
clone_size: few
d_call: TRBD1
v_call: TRBV7-3
cdr3_nt: TGTGCCAGCAGCTTAAACGGACAGGGGGCGGCCACTGAAGCTTTCTTT
cdr3_aa: CASSLNGQGAATEAFF

j_call: TRBJ2-7
clone_size: many
d_call: TRBD1
v_call: TRBV6-2/TRBV6-3
cdr3_nt: TGTGCCAGCAGTTACCTAACCCAGACAGGGCGCCACGAGCAGTACTTC
cdr3_aa: CASSYLTQTGRHEQYF

j_call: TRBJ2-5
clone_size: many
d_call: TRBD2
v_call: TRBV11-1
cdr3_nt: TGTGCCAGCAGCTTAAGGACTAGTTATCAAGAGACCCAGTACTTC
cdr3_aa: CASSLRTSYQETQYF

j_call: TRBJ1-5
clone_size: many
d_call: .
v_call: TRBV9
cdr3_nt: TGTGCCAGCAGCGTAGGGGGTAGCGGCAATCAGCCCCAGCATTTT
cdr3_aa: CASSVGGSGNQPQHF

j_call: TRBJ1-3
clone_size: once
d_call: .
v_call: TRBV5-1
cdr3_nt: TGCGCCAGCAGCTTGGAGGGACTCTACTCTGGAAACACCATATATTTT
cdr3_aa: CASSLEGLYSGNTIYF

j_call: TRBJ2-5
clone_size: many
d_call: .
v_call: TRBV7-9
cdr3_nt: TGTGCCAGCAGCTTCCCGACTAGAACGGTCTGGGAGACCCAGTACTTC
cdr3_aa: CASSFPTRTVWETQYF

j_call: TRBJ1-2
clone_size: few
d_call: .
v_call: TRBV4-2
cdr3_nt: TGTGCCAGCAGCCAAGATTCGGGGGGACTTGGTGGCTACACCTTC
cdr3_aa: CASSQDSGGLGGYTF

j_call: TRBJ1-5
clone_size: few
d_call: TRBD1
v_call: TRBV19
cdr3_nt: TGTGCCACGTCGGACAGGGAGAATCAGCCCCAGCATTTT
cdr3_aa: CATSDRENQPQHF

j_call: TRBJ2-7
clone_size: many
d_call: .
v_call: TRBV20-1
cdr3_nt: TGCAGTGCTAGAGGAGTCACCTCTGGCGAGCAGTACTTC
cdr3_aa: CSARGVTSGEQYF

j_call: TRBJ2-7
clone_size: many
d_call: TRBD1
v_call: TRBV11-2
cdr3_nt: TGTGCCAGCAGCTTACCCCGGGACAGGGGAACCTACGAGCAGTACTTC
cdr3_aa: CASSLPRDRGTYEQYF

j_call: TRBJ1-1
clone_size: .
d_call: .
v_call: TRBV20-1
cdr3_nt: TGCAGTGCTAGAGATCGGTCAGGCGGGAACACTGAAGCTTTCTTT
cdr3_aa: CSARDRSGGNTEAFF

j_call: TRBJ2-2
clone_size: many
d_call: .
v_call: TRBV6-5
cdr3_nt: TGTGCCAGCCAGGACAAGGGGGACACCGGGGAGCTGTTTTTT
cdr3_aa: CASQDKGDTGELFF

j_call: TRBJ2-5
clone_size: many
d_call: .
v_call: TRBV9
cdr3_nt: TGTGCCAGCAGCGGGGACGTTCAAGAGACCCAGTACTTC
cdr3_aa: CASSGDVQETQYF

j_call: TRBJ2-7
clone_size: many
d_call: .
v_call: TRBV2
cdr3_nt: TGTGCCAGCAGTGAACGGCTATCCTACGAGCAGTACTTC
cdr3_aa: CASSERLSYEQYF

j_call: TRBJ2-1
clone_size: .
d_call: TRBD1
v_call: TRBV10-1
cdr3_nt: TGCGCCAGCACCGACGCACAGGGGACGGATGAGCAGTTCTTC
cdr3_aa: CASTDAQGTDEQFF

j_call: TRBJ2-7
clone_size: many
d_call: .
v_call: TRBV2
cdr3_nt: TGTGCCAGCAGTGAAGCAGGGTACGAGCAGTACTTC
cdr3_aa: CASSEAGYEQYF

j_call: TRBJ1-1
clone_size: many
d_call: TRBD1
v_call: TRBV5-1
cdr3_nt: TGCGCCAGCCAGTGGAGGGGACAGGGGGACACTGAAGCTTTCTTT
cdr3_aa: CASQWRGQGDTEAFF

j_call: TRBJ2-7
clone_size: many
d_call: .
v_call: TRBV6-1
cdr3_nt: TGTGCCAGCAGTGAAGCTGTATGGCAAGAAATCTACGAGCAGTACTTC
cdr3_aa: CASSEAVWQEIYEQYF

j_call: TRBJ1-5
clone_size: many
d_call: TRBD1
v_call: TRBV2
cdr3_nt: TGTGCCAGCAGTGCAGGGGGCCTCAGCAATCAGCCCCAGCATTTT
cdr3_aa: CASSAGGLSNQPQHF

j_call: TRBJ2-7
clone_size: many
d_call: .
v_call: TRBV29-1
cdr3_nt: TGCAGCGTTGAAAAGGGTACCCCCTACGAGCAGTACTTC
cdr3_aa: CSVEKGTPYEQYF

j_call: TRBJ1-6
clone_size: many
d_call: TRBD1
v_call: TRBV27
cdr3_nt: TGTGCCAGCACCCACGGACAGGGGATCATACCAAATTCACCCCTCCACTTT
cdr3_aa: CASTHGQGIIPNSPLHF

j_call: TRBJ1-6
clone_size: many
d_call: TRBD1
v_call: TRBV19
cdr3_nt: TGTGCCACGGGACAGGGCGAAAATTCACCCCTCCACTTT
cdr3_aa: CATGQGENSPLHF

j_call: TRBJ2-7
clone_size: many
d_call: TRBD1
v_call: TRBV19
cdr3_nt: TGTGCCAGTAGTCTTCAACGGACAGGGGGAGGCCTCGAGCAGTACTTC
cdr3_aa: CASSLQRTGGGLEQYF

j_call: TRBJ2-2
clone_size: many
d_call: .
v_call: TRBV12-3/TRBV12-4
cdr3_nt: TGTGCCAGCAGCCCGCGGGGACATACTTTCGGCACCGGGGAGCTGTTTTTT
cdr3_aa: CASSPRGHTFGTGELFF

j_call: TRBJ2-5
clone_size: few
d_call: .
v_call: TRBV6-5
cdr3_nt: TGTGCCAGCAGTTTCCGGGGCTCCCAAGAGACCCAGTACTTC
cdr3_aa: CASSFRGSQETQYF

j_call: TRBJ2-5
clone_size: few
d_call: TRBD2
v_call: TRBV7-9
cdr3_nt: TGTGCCAGCGGCTCGACTAGCGGGGGGGCCTCCAGGACCCAGTACTTC
cdr3_aa: CASGSTSGGASRTQYF

j_call: TRBJ1-2
clone_size: .
d_call: TRBD1
v_call: TRBV29-1
cdr3_nt: TGCAGCGTACTAACAGGGGGCTATGGCTACACCTTC
cdr3_aa: CSVLTGGYGYTF

j_call: TRBJ2-5
clone_size: many
d_call: .
v_call: TRBV19
cdr3_nt: TGTGCCAGTAGTATATCCCTCCCGGGGTTTAGGGAGACCCAGTACTTC
cdr3_aa: CASSISLPGFRETQYF